Only a few counts were recorded for the clone carrying this TCR beta chain. What it binds is unknown. The sample comes from a study of T cells after yellow fever vaccination. Study results and limitations: Detected again after the booster were most primary-vaccination clones, at 95% to 97% CD4 and approximately 87% CD8. Sorted repertoires could include abundant contaminating clonotypes from bulk cells. Only a minor proportion of clonotypes was detected across both CD4 and CD8 compartments.

A universal primer site and UMIs were added as TCR cDNA was made by 5'RACE template switching. TCRdb analysed the 5' RACE reads with MiXCR anew, one entry per CDR3 protein. The repertoire consists of about 340,000 distinct CDR3 sequences, with under 15% occurring once and the leading ten covering roughly 3%. With 2 bases clipped from V and 6 bases from J, the junction kept 10 bases outside the gene matches. This CDR3 is built from 15 residues. Germline V gene data show CDR1 as SQVTM and CDR2 as ANQGSEA. The rearrangement joins TRBV29-1 to TRBJ2-5, with 9 bases identical to TRBD2. This sequence was found in a man between 18 and 29 years old who received the YFV17D yellow fever vaccine. Sequenced material: CD4+ T cells sorted from PBMCs, taken 15 days after the yellow fever booster vaccination. CDR3 loop: CSVENFAGGAKTQYF. In DNA, the CDR3 is TGCAGCGTTGAAAATTTTGCGGGGGGGGCTAAGACCCAGTACTTC.